The 22 T cell receptor beta chains listed next were all sequenced from one sample in a study of blood T cells in healthy people across ages. The use of a sample-barcoded 5' primer and a J-beta primer mix characterized a second PCR of roughly 6 to 11 cycles. One entry per CDR3 protein, called by TCRdb with MiXCR from the 5' RACE reads. The sample has some 700,000 distinct CDR3 sequences, around a fifth seen once; the top ten hold around 21%. The sequenced sample consisted of blood. The receptors come from a man between 65 and 85 years old in good health.

This chain connects TRBV7-7 to TRBJ2-5; D remains unclear. Trimming cost V 5 bases and J 2 bases, with 9 bases left between them. Germline values: CDR1 SSHAT, CDR2 FNYEAQ (reference sequence). The CDR3 is 13 residues long. The CDR3 protein is CASSRETQETQYF. The CDR3 DNA sequence: TGTGCCAGCAGCCGCGAGACACAAGAGACCCAGTACTTC.

There are a few counts of this clonotype. The CDR3 does not close with the conserved phenylalanine or tryptophan, likely indicating a read error. V and J are TRBV12-3 or TRBV12-4 and TRBJ2-1, with 13 bases that match TRBD2. J lost 0 bases, V lost 6 bases, and 5 bases had no gene match. CDR3 length equals 17 residues. The CDR3 nucleotides read TGTGCCAGCAGGGGGGGACTAGCGGGGATCTCCTACAATGAGCAGTTCGTC. Its translation is CASRGGLAGISYNEQFV.

The chain carries TRBV4-1 and TRBJ1-4, with 8 bases lining up with TRBD1. This CDR3 spans 16 amino acids. J lost 8 bases, V lost 1 base, and 9 bases had no gene match. Germline V lookup: CDR1 MGHRA, CDR2 YSYEKL. CDR3 DNA sequence: TGCGCCAGCAGCCAAGGGCAGGGGGCGGGAGAGGAAAAACTGTTTTTT. As protein: CASSQGQGAGEEKLFF.

The chain uses TRBV6-1 and TRBJ2-5; TRBD1 is a possible D gene (6 bases). Deletions cut 6 bases from V and 5 bases from J, with 19 bases between. The germline V gene encodes CDR1 MNHNS and CDR2 SASEGT. This CDR3 has 15 residues. The CDR3 coding sequence is TGTGCCAGCAGCCGGGACACCTCGTCAGAGGAGACCCAGTACTTC. Translation gives CASSRDTSSEETQYF.

The rearrangement joins TRBV20-1 to TRBJ2-1, with 13 bases fitting TRBD2. The CDR3 has 15 residues. Trimming removed 0 bases from V and 9 bases from J; junction bases left unmatched: 5. Germline CDR1 reads DFQATT; CDR2 reads SNEGSKA (reference sequence). This CDR3 is CSARDWTSGRGEQFF. As DNA, the CDR3 is TGCAGTGCTAGAGATTGGACTAGCGGGAGAGGTGAGCAGTTCTTC.

A few counts support this clonotype. V and J are TRBV7-9 and TRBJ2-1; TRBD2 is a possible D gene (6 bases). The DNA end is a closer match to TRBJ2-7, so the J assignment may be wrong. The germline V gene has CDR1 SEHNR and CDR2 FQNEAQ (reference sequence). The CDR3 is 16 amino acids. The CDR3 DNA follows: TGTGCCAGCAGCATTAGTGGGAGGACGGACTCCTACGAGCAGTACTTC. Translating it yields CASSISGRTDSYEQYF.

The chain links TRBV12-3 or TRBV12-4 to TRBJ2-5, with D uncertain. The J call is doubtful: the DNA matches TRBJ2-7 better. The CDR3 length is 13 residues. The CDR3 reads CASSRRTDYEQYF. The CDR3 coding sequence is TGTGCCAGCAGCCGTCGGACGGACTACGAGCAGTACTTC.

The chain uses TRBV29-1 and TRBJ1-1; TRBD1 matches at 7 bases. The CDR3 consists of 13 residues. The V gene end was trimmed by 7 bases and the J gene end by 0 bases; junction bases not matched to a gene: 5. CDR1 is SQVTM, CDR2 ANQGSEA, per germline. CDR3 residues: CSALTGMNTEAFF. CDR3 DNA sequence: TGCAGCGCACTGACAGGGATGAACACTGAAGCTTTCTTT. Supplemented by reference TRBV29-1 and TRBJ1-1, the full variable domain reads SAVISQKPSRDICQRGTSLTIQCQVDSQVTMMFWYRQQPGQSLTLIATANQGSEATYESGFVIDKFPISRPNLTFSTLTVSNMSPEDSSIYLCSALTGMNTEAFFGQGTRLTVV.

To note about this clonotype: One end of the junction is discordant with germline, which a read error may explain. The chain recombines TRBV7-6 with TRBJ1-1; TRBD1 matches at 8 bases. The germline V gene has CDR1 SGHVS and CDR2 FNYEAQ. The CDR3 has 13 amino acids. DNA for the CDR3: TGTGCTAGCAGCTTGCAGGGGGCTATTGAAGCTTTCTTT. Protein: CASSLQGAIEAFF.

J is TRBJ1-3 and V is TRBV20-1; D might be TRBD1 (5 bases). The ends were cut back, 4 bases at V and 4 bases at J, with 14 bases in the middle. Germline CDR1 is DFQATT and CDR2 is SNEGSKA (reference sequence). The length of the CDR3 is 14 residues. The CDR3 protein is CSATSGAGGNTIYF. CDR3 bases: TGCAGTGCTACAAGCGGGGCGGGAGGAAACACCATATATTTT.

This clonotype was seen only a few times. This chain joins TRBV6-1 and TRBJ2-3; TRBD1 or TRBD2 may be the D gene (6 bases each). Germline CDR1 is MNHNS and CDR2 is SASEGT. Trimming took 8 bases from V and 5 from J, leaving 26 bases between them. The CDR3 length is 17 residues. The CDR3: CASSGVLAKGVGDTQYF. The CDR3 DNA reads TGTGCCAGCTCGGGGGTTCTAGCGAAGGGGGTGGGAGATACGCAGTATTTT.

V is TRBV20-1 and J is TRBJ2-7; 8 positions agree with TRBD2. V trimming: 0 bases; J trimming: 2 bases; junction bases outside the gene matches: 12. Germline loops: CDR1 DFQATT, CDR2 SNEGSKA (reference sequence). CDR3 size: 17 residues. The CDR3 spells CSARDWGAGGRTYEQYF. The CDR3 coding sequence is TGCAGTGCTAGAGATTGGGGGGCGGGGGGCCGGACCTACGAGCAGTACTTC.

This clonotype has a handful of counts. The V gene is TRBV10-3, the J gene TRBJ2-3, with D tentatively TRBD2 (6 bases). Trimming shortened V by 6 bases and J by 3 bases, and 13 bases separated the two germline ends. CDR3 length: 14 residues. Per the germline V gene, CDR1 is ENHRY and CDR2 is SYGVKD. The CDR3 sequence is CAIRSGGGTDTQYF. The CDR3 nucleotides are TGTGCCATCAGGTCAGGAGGAGGGACAGATACGCAGTATTTT.

The V and J genes are TRBV6-5 and TRBJ1-4; D is undetermined. This CDR3 region has 16 residues. Trimming cost V 0 bases and J 4 bases, with 12 bases left between them. Germline assignment: CDR1 MNHEY and CDR2 SVGAGI. DNA of the CDR3: TGTGCCAGCAGTTACTCGTGGGTAGGGCTTAATGAAAAACTGTTTTTT. It encodes CASSYSWVGLNEKLFF.

The genes are TRBV4-3 and TRBJ2-1; maybe TRBD2 (6 bases). This CDR3 region has 17 residues. Germline CDR1 LGHNA, CDR2 YSLEER. The V end lost 0 bases, the J end lost 4 bases, and 16 bases lay between the germline ends. The CDR3 protein is CASSQESHWGGYNEQFF. The CDR3, as DNA: TGCGCCAGCAGCCAAGAATCCCATTGGGGAGGTTACAATGAGCAGTTCTTC.

This clonotype was seen ten or more times. This chain joins TRBV7-9 and TRBJ2-5; D not certain. Germline loops: CDR1 SEHNR, CDR2 FQNEAQ (reference sequence). This CDR3 has 13 amino acids. Between the trimmed V and J ends, which lost 0 bases and 11 bases, there was a span of 13 bases. CDR3 nucleotide sequence: TGTGCCAGCAGCTTAGCGGGAACGACTGCTCAGTACTTC. This gives the protein CASSLAGTTAQYF.

This chain joins TRBV4-1 and TRBJ2-1, with 8 bases that match TRBD2. Trimming removed 11 bases from V and 1 base from J; junction bases left unmatched: 7. This CDR3 has 14 residues. Germline CDR1 reads MGHRA; CDR2 reads YSYEKL. CDR3 in DNA: TGCGCCGGAGGGCGGGAGGTTTCCTACAATGAGCAGTTCTTC. It codes for CAGGREVSYNEQFF.

In this sample, this clonotype turned up many times. The gene calls are TRBV18 and TRBJ2-7; no definite D call. With 2 bases removed from V and 0 bases from J, the gap between germline ends came to 5 bases. The CDR3 extends over 13 amino acids. Germline assignment: CDR1 KGHSH and CDR2 LQKENI. CDR3 amino acids: CASSPDGSYEQYV. CDR3 nucleotide sequence: TGTGCCAGCTCACCAGACGGCTCCTACGAGCAGTACGTC.

The chain has TRBV14 and TRBJ1-5; tentative D call: TRBD1 (5 bases). The length of the CDR3 is 13 residues. Germline CDR1 reads SGHDN; CDR2 reads FVKESK. V was trimmed by 6 bases and J by 9 bases, leaving 15 bases between them. The chain's CDR3 is CASSLGRTGPQHF. The CDR3 nucleotides are TGTGCCAGCAGTCTGGGGCGGACGGGGCCCCAGCATTTT.

This clonotype came up a few times. The chain combines TRBV6-2 or TRBV6-3 with TRBJ2-3, with D tentatively TRBD2 (5 bases). Germline loops: CDR1 MNHEY, CDR2 SVGEGT. Trimming stripped 3 bases from V and 2 bases from J, with 9 bases between. This CDR3 comprises 14 residues. CDR3 in amino acids: CASSYVEATDTQYF. The DNA for the CDR3 is TGTGCCAGCAGTTATGTGGAGGCCACAGATACGCAGTATTTT.

The chain has TRBV18 and TRBJ2-1; TRBD2 might be the D (6 bases). CDR1 KGHSH and CDR2 LQKENI come from the germline V gene. Trimming stripped 6 bases from V and 1 base from J, with 10 bases between. The CDR3 covers 14 residues. CDR3 region: CASSSGVSYNEQFF. The CDR3 DNA follows: TGTGCCAGCTCCTCGGGAGTTTCCTACAATGAGCAGTTCTTC.

The rearrangement links TRBV12-3 or TRBV12-4 to TRBJ2-5, with no clear D. The J call may be in error: the DNA end matches TRBJ2-7 better. The CDR3 contains 12 residues. As DNA, the CDR3 is TGTGCCAGCAGTTACAGCCCCTACGAGCAGTACTTC. It translates to CASSYSPYEQYF.